The 20 T cell receptor beta chains given below trace back to one sample, sequenced in a study of OX40 agonist ivuxolimab in advanced cancers. The assay was immunoSEQ multiplex PCR, and TCRdb's table has in-frame clones only and misses some. The sample lists 73,000 or so clones; about 94% were seen once. Specimen: CD4+ or CD8+ T cells sorted from blood, collected in a trial of the OX40 agonist ivuxolimab. The receptors were gathered from an adult with an advanced solid tumor such as melanoma, head and neck, liver or kidney cancer.

The gene calls are TRBV5-1 and TRBJ2-2; TRBD2 aligns across 9 bases. Germline V lookup: CDR1 SGHRS, CDR2 YFSETQ. CDR3 size: 16 residues. V was clipped by 2 bases and J by 2 bases; unmatched bases: 4. The DNA for the CDR3 is TGCGCCAGCAGCTTACCGACTAGCGGAAACACCGGGGAGCTGTTTTTT. The encoded protein is CASSLPTSGNTGELFF.

The rearrangement uses TRBV9 and TRBJ2-3, with D perhaps TRBD1 (5 bases). This CDR3 is 15 amino acids long. V lost 1 base and J 3 bases, leaving 12 bases between the germline ends. Per the germline V gene, CDR1 is SGDLS and CDR2 is YYNGEE. For the CDR3, the DNA is TGTGCCAGCAGCGTAAGCCAAGGGGCGACAGATACGCAGTATTTT. It codes for CASSVSQGATDTQYF.

This clone was recorded only once. This sequence joins TRBV15 and TRBJ2-7, with D tentatively TRBD1 or TRBD2 (6 bases each). This CDR3 region has 18 residues. From germline, CDR1 is LNHNV and CDR2 YYDKDF (reference sequence). V lost 0 bases and J 0 bases, leaving 18 bases between the germline ends. The CDR3 region has the DNA TGTGCCACCAGCAGAGAGTGGGGGGCGGGCCGCTCCTCCTACGAGCAGTACTTC. This sequence encodes CATSREWGAGRSSYEQYF.

This clone was counted a single time. V and J are TRBV28 and TRBJ1-3; D is unclear. V gave up 2 bases and J gave up 4 bases, with 12 bases separating them. This CDR3 is built from 15 residues. Germline CDR1 is MDHEN and CDR2 is SYDVKM. CDR3 bases: TGTGCCAGCAGTTTAATCCGGGGAGGGGGAAACACCATATATTTT. This gives the protein CASSLIRGGGNTIYF.

This sequence joins TRBV6-4 and TRBJ2-2, with 9 positions matching TRBD1. The germline CDR1 and CDR2 sequences are MRHNA and SNTAGT. The CDR3 runs 15 residues. Trimming removed 7 bases from V and 1 base from J; junction bases left unmatched: 4. CDR3 region: CASKPGQGNTGELFF. Here the CDR3 DNA reads TGTGCCAGCAAGCCGGGACAGGGGAACACCGGGGAGCTGTTTTTT.

The chain uses TRBV13 and TRBJ2-1; unclear D gene. Per germline, CDR1 PRHDT and CDR2 FYEKMQ (reference sequence). V dropped 5 bases and J dropped 11 bases, with 13 bases sitting between them. The CDR3 runs 12 residues. The CDR3 loop reads CASSPLNRQQFF. In nucleotides, the CDR3 is TGTGCCAGCAGCCCCCTAAACCGTCAGCAGTTCTTC.

CDR3 bases: TGCGCCAGCAGTCAACCGGACAGGGGAGCTTTCTTT. Protein sequence: CASSQPDRGAFF. The chain carries TRBV23-1 and TRBJ1-1; 9 bases line up with TRBD1. TRBV23-1 is noted as an ORF with a role that remains uncertain. The CDR3 is 12 amino acids. J lost 10 bases, V lost 2 bases, and 2 bases had no gene match.

The chain carries TRBV5-1 and TRBJ2-3; TRBD2 aligns across 8 bases. Trimming removed 0 bases from V and 0 bases from J; junction bases left unmatched: 6. Germline values: CDR1 SGHRS, CDR2 YFSETQ. The CDR3 is made up of 17 amino acids. As DNA, the CDR3 is TGCGCCAGCAGCTTGGTGTCTAGCGGGCGCAGCACAGATACGCAGTATTTT. It is translated as CASSLVSSGRSTDTQYF. Using reference TRBV5-1 and TRBJ2-3 for the parts outside the CDR3, the full variable domain is KAGVTQTPRYLIKTRGQQVTLSCSPISGHRSVSWYQQTPGQGLQFLFEYFSETQRNKGNFPGRFSGRQFSNSRSEMNVSTLELGDSALYLCASSLVSSGRSTDTQYFGPGTRLTVL.

V is TRBV7-2 and J is TRBJ2-4, with no clear D. Trimming removed 5 bases from V and 0 bases from J, with 14 bases in between. Germline V CDR1 and CDR2: SGHTA, FQGNSA. The CDR3 consists of 16 residues. The CDR3 nucleotides read TGTGCCAGCAGCCCTACGGGCCAGCTAGCCAAAAACATTCAGTACTTC. Translation: CASSPTGQLAKNIQYF. The full variable domain, rest sourced from reference TRBV7-2 and TRBJ2-4, is GAGVSQSPSNKVTEKGKDVELRCDPISGHTALYWYRQSLGQGLEFLIYFQGNSAPDKSGLPSDRFSAERTGGSVSTLTIQRTQQEDSAVYLCASSPTGQLAKNIQYFGAGTRLSVL.

The chain recombines TRBV6-1 with TRBJ2-5; TRBD1 matches 7 bases. This CDR3 spans 13 amino acids. Germline V lookup: CDR1 MNHNS, CDR2 SASEGT. V was pared by 5 bases and J by 4 bases, with 4 bases of the junction left unmatched. CDR3 amino acids: CASSWSGGETQYF. Here the CDR3 DNA reads TGTGCCAGCAGTTGGTCAGGGGGAGAGACCCAGTACTTC.

The J gene is TRBJ1-1, the V gene TRBV6-5; a weak D match, TRBD1 (6 bases). CDR3 length: 13 amino acids. Germline V lookup: CDR1 MNHEY, CDR2 SVGAGI. Trimming took off 6 bases at V and 2 bases at J, with 10 bases between the two ends. CDR3: CASSLQGNTEAFF. DNA for the CDR3: TGTGCCAGCAGCCTACAGGGAAACACTGAAGCTTTCTTT.

J is TRBJ2-3 and V is TRBV30; no definite D call. The germline gives CDR1 GTSNPN, CDR2 SVGIG (reference sequence). Trimming took 0 bases from V and 2 from J, leaving 9 bases between them. The CDR3 runs 14 residues. DNA of the CDR3: TGTGCCTGGAGTGTAACCACCCTCACAGATACGCAGTATTTT. As protein: CAWSVTTLTDTQYF.

The chain is built from TRBV19 and TRBJ2-1; tentative D call: TRBD2 (5 bases). Germline-derived CDR1 and CDR2 are LNHDA and SQIVND (reference sequence). CDR3 length: 15 amino acids. V was cut by 3 bases and J by 12 bases, with 21 bases left in between. The CDR3 region has the DNA TGTGCCAGTAGTATCGGGGAGTCAAGTAATGGACGGCAGTTCTTC. Protein sequence: CASSIGESSNGRQFF.

The CDR3 is CASSPPLADLNNEQFF. The CDR3 coding sequence is TGTGCCAGCTCACCACCCTTAGCGGACCTAAACAATGAGCAGTTCTTC. V and J are TRBV18 and TRBJ2-1, with TRBD2 as a possible D gene (6 bases). The CDR3 loop spans 16 amino acids. The V end lost 0 bases, the J end lost 5 bases, and 14 bases lay between the germline ends. In germline, CDR1 is KGHSH, CDR2 LQKENI. The entire variable domain, with the rest obtained from reference TRBV18 and TRBJ2-1, is as follows: NAGVMQNPRHLVRRRGQEARLRCSPMKGHSHVYWYRQLPEEGLKFMVYLQKENIIDESGMPKERFSAEFPKEGPSILRIQQVVRGDSAAYFCASSPPLADLNNEQFFGPGTRLTVL.

The CDR3, as DNA: TGTGCCAGCAGGCGCGGGACAGCCTACGAGCAGTACTTC. This translates into CASRRGTAYEQYF. The chain has TRBV6-5 and TRBJ2-7; possible D gene TRBD1, 7 bases. In germline, CDR1 is MNHEY, CDR2 SVGAGI. CDR3 size: 13 residues. Trimming removed 6 bases from V and 2 bases from J, with 11 bases in between.

The genes are TRBV7-2 and TRBJ1-2; maybe TRBD1 (6 bases). Germline V gene data show CDR1 as SGHTA and CDR2 as FQGNSA. Trimming removed 5 bases from V and 1 base from J, with 17 bases in between. CDR3 length: 16 amino acids. CDR3 region: CASSHRTASHNYGYTF. CDR3 sequence (DNA): TGTGCCAGCAGCCATAGGACAGCCAGCCATAACTATGGCTACACCTTC.

The chain has TRBV7-9 and TRBJ1-2; D perhaps matches TRBD1 (6 bases). From germline, CDR1 is SEHNR and CDR2 FQNEAQ (reference sequence). Trimming removed 5 bases from V and 6 bases from J, with 22 bases in between. The CDR3 sequence is 16 residues long. This chain's CDR3 is CASSTLWAGEAHGYTF. CDR3 nucleotides: TGTGCCAGCAGCACCCTATGGGCAGGGGAAGCCCATGGCTACACCTTC.

The V call is TRBV2, the J call TRBJ2-7; 14 bases match TRBD2. From germline, CDR1 is SNHLY and CDR2 FYNNEI. CDR3 size: 15 residues. J lost 7 bases, V lost 5 bases, and 7 bases had no gene match. The DNA of the CDR3 is TGTGCCAGCAGTCCGGGACTAGCGGGAGTATATGAGCAGTACTTC. Protein: CASSPGLAGVYEQYF. Combining the CDR3 with reference TRBV2 and TRBJ2-7 gives the whole variable domain EPEVTQTPSHQVTQMGQEVILRCVPISNHLYFYWYRQILGQKVEFLVSFYNNEISEKSEIFDDQFSVERPDGSNFTLKIRSTKLEDSAMYFCASSPGLAGVYEQYFGPGTRLTVT.

The chain recombines TRBV19 with TRBJ2-6; no clear D. CDR3 length: 15 amino acids. Germline CDR1 LNHDA, CDR2 SQIVND (reference sequence). Trimming left V 5 bases short and J 0 bases short, with 8 bases between. Here the CDR3 reads CASSLWSSGANVLTF. CDR3 nucleotides: TGTGCCAGTAGTCTTTGGAGCTCTGGGGCCAACGTCCTGACTTTC. The full variable domain, completed using reference TRBV19 and TRBJ2-6, is DGGITQSPKYLFRKEGQNVTLSCEQNLNHDAMYWYRQDPGQGLRLIYYSQIVNDFQKGDIAEGYSVSREKKESFPLTVTSAQKNPTAFYLCASSLWSSGANVLTFGAGSRLTVL.

About this clone: Compared with germline, one end of the junction differs, possibly owing to a read error. The CDR3 coding sequence is TGCGCCGGCAGTGAGTCAGGCCTGAACACCGGGGAGCTGTTTTTT. Translated, it gives CAGSESGLNTGELFF. The V gene is TRBV10-1, the J gene TRBJ2-2; D gene uncertain. The CDR3 has 15 amino acids. From germline, CDR1 is WNHNN and CDR2 SYGVQD (reference sequence).